The rows below give T cell receptor beta chains drawn from one sample of a study of cytomegalovirus exposure and HLA in healthy donors. TCRdb keeps only in-frame clones here, not all; method: immunoSEQ multiplex PCR. The sample includes around 130,000 clones, 75% to 85% of them seen just once. The specimen was PBMCs. These receptors came from a male donor in good health and CMV-seronegative. The CDR3 runs from the conserved cysteine through the conserved F or W. A D gene is named only where the DNA matches it firmly. Clone size appears in some rows only: once, few, many, or a class for an expanded clone.

-	-	TRBV20-1	TRBJ1-2	TGCAGTGCCGCGACAGGCTATGGCTACACCTTC	CSAATGYGYTF
-	TRBD1	TRBV19	TRBJ2-1	TGTGCCAGTAGGAACAGGGGGCCCTACAATGAGCAGTTCTTC	CASRNRGPYNEQFF
-	TRBD1	TRBV19	TRBJ1-3	TGTGCCAGTAGCAGGATCGACAGGGTTTCTGGAAACACCATATATTTT	CASSRIDRVSGNTIYF
once	-	TRBV28	TRBJ2-2	TGTGCCAGCAGCCCTCGACCCCGCGGAGCCGGGGAGCTGTTTTTT	CASSPRPRGAGELFF
-	-	TRBV9	TRBJ2-1	TGTGCCAGCAGCGTAGTGCCGAGCTCCTACAATGAGCAGTTCTTC	CASSVVPSSYNEQFF
-	-	TRBV5-1	TRBJ2-7	TGCGCCAGCAGCTTGGTTTCTGGGCGCTCCTACGAGCAGTACTTC	CASSLVSGRSYEQYF
-	TRBD1	TRBV5-1	TRBJ1-2	TGCGCCAGCAGCTCCGGGACAGGGAACGGCTACACCTTC	CASSSGTGNGYTF
-	-	TRBV30	TRBJ2-2	TGTGCCTGGAGTGGGAGTGCCGGGGAGCTGTTTTTT	CAWSGSAGELFF
-	-	TRBV6-6	TRBJ1-3	TGTGCCAGCAACCACAGAAACACCATATATTTT	CASNHRNTIYF
medium-sized	TRBD2	TRBV6-4	TRBJ2-2	TGTGCCAGCAGTCCGACTAGCGGGGGCTCGACCGGGGAGCTGTTTTTT	CASSPTSGGSTGELFF
-	-	TRBV9	TRBJ1-1	TGTGCCAGCAGCCCACCCGCGGGGGGTATCACTGAAGCTTTCTTT	CASSPPAGGITEAFF
-	TRBD1	TRBV5-1	TRBJ2-7	TGCGCCAGCAGCCCGACCGGACCGGGACAGGGGATCTACGAGCAGTACTTC	CASSPTGPGQGIYEQYF
-	-	TRBV18	TRBJ2-2	TGTGCCAGCTCACCGGTACAGGGAGTCACCGGGGAGCTGTTTTTT	CASSPVQGVTGELFF